This TCR beta chain was captured by sequencing in a study of blood T cell repertoires in COVID-19. The germline V gene encodes CDR1 SGHTA and CDR2 FQGNSA. Trimming removed 1 base from V and 6 bases from J, with 8 bases in between. The CDR3 consists of 13 residues. Participant-reported clinical history was the basis for cohort assignment. Using immunoSEQ multiplex PCR, the repertoire was profiled, and TCRdb retains in-frame clones only, with some absent. This sample has 490,000 or so clones, with around 87% found just once. This sequence joins TRBV7-2 and TRBJ2-3, with unresolved D. Sequencing was performed on PBMCs or T cells enriched from blood (not recorded which). This TCR derives from a woman aged 40 to 50 who had recovered from COVID-19. The CDR3 DNA is TGTGCCAGCAGCTTAGGTTCTCGGGATACGCAGTATTTT. This translates into CASSLGSRDTQYF.